The 7 T cell receptor beta chains below come from one sample, sequenced in a study of shared T cell receptors in the human thymus. Some clones are missing from TCRdb's copy, which holds only in-frame ones; the method was immunoSEQ multiplex PCR. The table has 700,000 or so clones, roughly 88% seen once. These data also formed part of another study, on human thymus T cells.

Sequenced sample: thymocytes. These receptors originate from a girl under three years old with a congenital heart defect.

V usage is TRBV27 and J usage is TRBJ2-5; the D gene is possibly TRBD2 (6 bases). Germline V lookup: CDR1 MNHEY, CDR2 SMNVEV (reference sequence). With 3 bases removed from V and 2 bases from J, the gap between germline ends came to 13 bases. This CDR3 comprises 15 residues. The chain's CDR3 is CASSFGIAEQETQYF. The CDR3 DNA sequence: TGTGCCAGCAGTTTCGGGATAGCGGAGCAAGAGACCCAGTACTTC.

The chain recombines TRBV12-5 with TRBJ2-3; tentative D call: TRBD1 (5 bases). Germline-derived CDR1 and CDR2 are LGHNT and FRNRAP. The CDR3 spans 14 residues. The CDR3 DNA reads TGTGCCCCGAACCTGGGGCAGGGCGAAGATACGCAGTATTTT. Protein product: CAPNLGQGEDTQYF.

This clone was counted a single time. V is TRBV6-5 and J is TRBJ1-2; 7 bases fit TRBD1. In germline, CDR1 is MNHEY, CDR2 SVGAGI. The trim removed 7 bases at V and 3 bases at J, leaving 5 bases unmatched. There are 13 residues in the CDR3. CDR3 nucleotide sequence: TGTGCCAGCAATACACAGGGGCACTATGGCTACACCTTC. It encodes CASNTQGHYGYTF.

The J gene is TRBJ2-5, the V gene TRBV28; 11 bases agree with TRBD2. Trimming cost V 6 bases and J 2 bases; bases outside gene matches: 11. Germline V gene sequence: CDR1 MDHEN, CDR2 SYDVKM. The CDR3 loop spans 17 amino acids. The CDR3 DNA reads as TGTGCCAGCAGGGTACAGACTAGCGGGGAGTATCAAGAGACCCAGTACTTC. Residues: CASRVQTSGEYQETQYF. Using reference TRBV28 and TRBJ2-5 for the parts outside the CDR3, the full variable domain is DVKVTQSSRYLVKRTGEKVFLECVQDMDHENMFWYRQDPGLGLRLIYFSYDVKMKEKGDIPEGYSVSREKKERFSLILESASTNQTSMYLCASRVQTSGEYQETQYFGPGTRLLVL.

V and J are TRBV27 and TRBJ2-5, with TRBD2 matching over 7 bases. CDR3 length: 19 residues. CDR1 is MNHEY and CDR2 is SMNVEV in the germline V gene (reference sequence). Trimming cost V 2 bases and J 0 bases; bases outside gene matches: 15. The CDR3 bases are TGTGCCAGCAGTTTAAGGTTCGGATCGGGGGGAACGTACCAAGAGACCCAGTACTTC. It is translated as CASSLRFGSGGTYQETQYF.

The J gene is TRBJ2-3, the V gene TRBV4-1; 10 bases are a match to TRBD2. Germline V gives CDR1 MGHRA, CDR2 YSYEKL. The CDR3 consists of 17 residues. V was pared by 3 bases and J by 0 bases, with 6 bases of the junction left unmatched. CDR3 in amino acids: CASSQGSGGLSTDTQYF. The CDR3, as DNA: TGCGCCAGCAGCCAGGGTAGCGGGGGGCTTAGCACAGATACGCAGTATTTT.

The chain joins TRBV6-1 to TRBJ1-5, with D possibly TRBD1 on 5 matching bases. Per the germline V gene, CDR1 is MNHNS and CDR2 is SASEGT. V was trimmed by 8 bases and J by 5 bases, leaving 19 bases between them. The CDR3 has 15 amino acids. CDR3 loop: CASSVSTGVHQPQHF. DNA of the CDR3: TGTGCCAGCTCGGTATCAACAGGCGTTCATCAGCCCCAGCATTTT.